Each of the 15 T cell receptor beta chains below was sequenced from the same sample in a study of T cell repertoires in cytomegalovirus infection. TCRdb re-called the reads with MiXCR, one entry per CDR3 protein. The sample lists about 400,000 distinct CDR3 sequences, 15% to 20% occurring once. Source material: PBMCs. The receptor set was obtained from a human donor in good health (CMV status not recorded). Some clones in this sample may be carry-over from other donors' samples.

This clonotype was detected many times. V and J are TRBV10-3 and TRBJ2-1; D perhaps matches TRBD1 (6 bases). CDR1 and CDR2 (germline): ENHRY, SYGVKD. This CDR3 contains 15 residues. Trimming took 0 bases from V and 4 from J, leaving 10 bases between them. The CDR3 here is CAISESGASYNEQFF. In DNA form, the CDR3 reads TGTGCCATCAGTGAGTCGGGGGCGTCGTACAATGAGCAGTTCTTC.

There are a few counts of this clonotype. The CDR3 DNA is TGCAGTGCCCGGACAGGATACAATCAGCCCCAGCATTTT. This translates into CSARTGYNQPQHF. The chain couples TRBV20-1 to TRBJ1-5, with 7 bases aligning to TRBD1. Germline V gene lookup returns CDR1 DFQATT and CDR2 SNEGSKA (reference sequence). V was pared by 6 bases and J by 3 bases, with 5 bases of the junction left unmatched. This CDR3 has 13 amino acids.

This clonotype was found many times. The chain employs TRBV11-2 and TRBJ1-6; D is possibly TRBD1 (6 bases). Trimming left V 4 bases short and J 6 bases short, with 22 bases between. Germline lookup yields CDR1 SGHAT and CDR2 FQNNGV. The CDR3 loop spans 18 amino acids. CDR3 residues: CASSSGPYLTGLNSPLHF. The CDR3, as DNA: TGTGCCAGCAGCTCCGGGCCGTATTTGACAGGACTTAATTCACCCCTCCACTTT.

The rearrangement uses TRBV12-3 or TRBV12-4 and TRBJ2-1; D perhaps matches TRBD1 (6 bases). V lost 4 bases, J lost 3 bases, and 25 bases lay in between. This CDR3 region has 19 residues. The CDR3 loop is CASSSPNQQGMAGYNEQFF. CDR3 coding DNA: TGTGCCAGCAGTTCGCCCAATCAACAGGGAATGGCTGGCTACAATGAGCAGTTCTTC.

This clonotype was observed a handful of times. The V call is TRBV4-3, the J call TRBJ2-2; TRBD2 matches 7 bases. Trimming cost V 2 bases and J 6 bases; bases outside gene matches: 9. CDR1 and CDR2 (germline): LGHNA, YSLEER. The CDR3 is 16 residues long. CDR3 residues: CASSQRAGLVAGELFF. CDR3 bases: TGCGCCAGCAGCCAAAGAGCGGGATTAGTAGCCGGGGAGCTGTTTTTT.

This clonotype was counted at least ten times. This sequence joins TRBV24-1 and TRBJ2-5; no reliable D call. Trimming removed 3 bases at V and 3 bases at J, with 16 bases between. CDR1 KGHDR and CDR2 SFDVKD come from the germline V gene. The CDR3 totals 16 residues. The CDR3 is CATSDPPGSTEETQYF. CDR3 DNA sequence: TGTGCCACCAGTGATCCCCCGGGTAGTACAGAAGAGACCCAGTACTTC.

This chain connects TRBV7-2 to TRBJ2-3; D may correspond to TRBD1 or TRBD2 (6 bases each). CDR1 and CDR2 from the germline V gene are SGHTA and FQGNSA. This CDR3 has 16 amino acids. Trimming took off 0 bases at V and 7 bases at J, with 17 bases between the two ends. CDR3 region: CASSLAHGGRQYTQYF. The CDR3 DNA reads TGTGCCAGCAGCTTAGCGCACGGGGGCCGACAATATACGCAGTATTTT.

This clonotype was counted only a few times. The chain joins TRBV28 to TRBJ2-7; D is perhaps TRBD1 (5 bases). The germline CDR1 and CDR2 sequences are MDHEN and SYDVKM. The CDR3 runs to 14 residues. V gave up 6 bases and J gave up 2 bases, with 14 bases separating them. CDR3 residues: CASSFTGAAYEQYF. As DNA, the CDR3 is TGTGCCAGCAGCTTCACAGGTGCTGCCTACGAGCAGTACTTC.

This clonotype was recorded many times. The chain combines TRBV12-3 or TRBV12-4 with TRBJ1-1; 8 bases agree with TRBD1. The CDR3 sequence is 14 residues long. V lost 7 bases and J lost 2; bases outside the gene matches: 6. The CDR3: CASTPTGVNTEAFF. The CDR3 region has the DNA TGTGCCAGCACCCCGACAGGGGTTAACACTGAAGCTTTCTTT.

V and J are TRBV9 and TRBJ1-6, with D tentatively TRBD1 (6 bases). Trimming shortened V by 4 bases and J by 7 bases, and 12 bases separated the two germline ends. CDR1 is SGDLS and CDR2 is YYNGEE in the germline V gene. This CDR3 contains 14 residues. CDR3 residues: CASSPQGWNSPLHF. The CDR3 DNA follows: TGTGCCAGCAGCCCCCAGGGGTGGAATTCACCCCTCCACTTT.

This clonotype was observed at least ten times. The chain has TRBV7-2 and TRBJ2-5; no definite D call. CDR3 size: 14 residues. Per germline, CDR1 SGHTA and CDR2 FQGNSA. V was pared by 4 bases and J by 2 bases, with 11 bases between. DNA of the CDR3: TGTGCCAGCAGCTCCCGGGCGGTACAAGAGACCCAGTACTTC. Translating it yields CASSSRAVQETQYF.

In its sample, this clonotype was seen many times. The chain couples TRBV7-9 to TRBJ2-5, with 12 bases matching TRBD2. Germline CDR1 SEHNR, CDR2 FQNEAQ (reference sequence). The V and J ends lost 3 bases and 5 bases, in that order; junction bases with no gene match: 7. This CDR3 spans 16 amino acids. CDR3 coding DNA: TGTGCCAGCAGCTTCGGCCTAGCGGGGGGGCTCGAGACCCAGTACTTC. Translation: CASSFGLAGGLETQYF.

This clonotype was recorded at least ten times. V is TRBV6-1 and J is TRBJ1-1, with D tentatively TRBD1 (6 bases). From germline, CDR1 is MNHNS and CDR2 SASEGT. This CDR3 contains 17 residues. The V and J ends lost 3 bases and 11 bases respectively, with 28 bases between them. Here the CDR3 reads CASSDSYQMVQGGLAFF. CDR3 sequence (DNA): TGTGCCAGCAGTGACAGCTATCAAATGGTACAGGGCGGGTTGGCTTTCTTT.

In this sample, this clonotype turned up many times. The genes are TRBV28 and TRBJ2-1; possibly TRBD1 for D (6 bases). Germline loops: CDR1 MDHEN, CDR2 SYDVKM. V was trimmed by 1 base and J by 10 bases, leaving 14 bases between them. The length of the CDR3 is 14 residues. CDR3 bases: TGTGCCAGCAGTTTATCCTCGGCCGGGACAGAGCAGTTCTTC. This translates into CASSLSSAGTEQFF.

This clonotype was picked up a small number of times. The chain joins TRBV7-3 to TRBJ1-3; D is uncertain. The germline gives CDR1 SGHTA, CDR2 FQGTGA. V dropped 5 bases and J dropped 2 bases, with 16 bases sitting between them. The CDR3 consists of 16 residues. CDR3 in amino acids: CASSPQFEGTGNTIYF. The DNA of the CDR3 is TGTGCCAGCAGCCCACAATTTGAGGGAACTGGAAACACCATATATTTT.